These 17 T cell receptor beta chains were all obtained from the same sample, sequenced in a study of CD8 T cells in Susac syndrome. Random hexamers were used to reverse transcribe an amount of roughly 0.5 to 1 ug RNA. Each CDR3 protein gets one entry after TCRdb re-called the immunoSEQ multiplex PCR reads with MiXCR. The profile covers about 20,000 distinct CDR3 sequences, with approximately 93% appearing a single time and about 0.29% taken by the ten largest. The sample comprised CD8+ T cells from PBMCs. Receptors were obtained from a human donor in good health.

This chain joins TRBV10-3 and TRBJ2-7; D is undetermined. The CDR3 has 14 amino acids. CDR1 is ENHRY and CDR2 is SYGVKD in the germline V gene. Trimming removed 4 bases at V and 5 bases at J, with 15 bases between. The CDR3 DNA is TGTGCCATCAGTGTGAGCAAACAAGGCAACGAGCAGTACTTC. Its protein is CAISVSKQGNEQYF.

The J gene is TRBJ1-1, the V gene TRBV14; D is uncertain. The CDR3 contains 15 residues. V lost 3 bases and J 5 bases, leaving 16 bases between the germline ends. CDR1 and CDR2 from the germline V gene are SGHDN and FVKESK. This CDR3 is CASSQYLSTGTEAFF. CDR3 coding DNA: TGTGCCAGCAGCCAGTATTTATCAACGGGGACTGAAGCTTTCTTT.

The chain is built from TRBV20-1 and TRBJ2-7, with 7 bases that match TRBD1. This CDR3 region has 14 residues. Germline assignment: CDR1 DFQATT and CDR2 SNEGSKA (reference sequence). The V and J ends lost 3 bases and 0 bases, in that order; junction bases with no gene match: 5. The CDR3 DNA follows: TGCAGTGCTAGTGAAGACAGGGCCTCCTACGAGCAGTACTTC. This codes for CSASEDRASYEQYF.

V gene TRBV12-3 or TRBV12-4 combines with J gene TRBJ1-2; possible D gene TRBD1, 5 bases. V lost 7 bases to trimming and J lost 10 bases, with 19 bases between them. This CDR3 spans 13 amino acids. CDR3 in DNA: TGTGCCAGCACCCCCGGGGCCGGCGGGGACTACACCTTC. Translating it yields CASTPGAGGDYTF.

CDR3 in DNA: TGTGCCAGCGTGAACACTGAAGCTTTCTTT. Protein: CASVNTEAFF. V and J are TRBV11-2 and TRBJ1-1; D call uncertain. V lost 8 bases and J 0 bases, leaving 1 base between the germline ends. CDR1 is SGHAT and CDR2 is FQNNGV in the germline V gene. This CDR3 contains 10 residues.

This clonotype occurred once. The chain carries TRBV4-3 and TRBJ1-1; 7 nucleotides agree with TRBD1. The CDR3 extends over 15 amino acids. The germline V gene encodes CDR1 LGHNA and CDR2 YSLEER. The J segment lost 6 bases and the V segment lost 0 bases, leaving 7 bases of the junction unmatched. For the CDR3, the DNA is TGCGCCAGCAGCCAAGAGGGGACAGCCCTATCTGAAGCTTTCTTT. Translation gives CASSQEGTALSEAFF.

The chain combines TRBV7-9 with TRBJ1-5, with TRBD1 as a possible D gene (6 bases). This CDR3 is built from 13 residues. The V gene lost 7 bases and the J gene lost 9 bases, with 16 bases spanning the gap. The germline gives CDR1 SEHNR, CDR2 FQNEAQ (reference sequence). CDR3 protein: CASNGGPKMPQHF. The CDR3 bases are TGTGCCAGCAACGGGGGGCCGAAGATGCCCCAGCATTTT.

The gene calls are TRBV12-3 or TRBV12-4 and TRBJ2-5; TRBD1 matches at 7 bases. The ends lost 4 bases at V and 4 bases at J; junction bases unmatched: 9. The CDR3 spans 15 residues. The CDR3: CASSSGTVRGETQYF. The CDR3, as DNA: TGTGCCAGCAGTTCAGGGACAGTCAGGGGAGAGACCCAGTACTTC.

For the CDR3, the DNA is TGTGCCAGCAGCTTGGTGAGGGCAGTAGAGTATGGCTACACCTTC. Protein sequence: CASSLVRAVEYGYTF. This chain joins TRBV5-6 and TRBJ1-2; no clear D gene. The CDR3 sequence is 15 residues long. Germline assignment: CDR1 SGHDT and CDR2 YYEEEE. Deletions cut 0 bases from V and 5 bases from J, with 14 bases between.

The rearrangement uses TRBV7-2 and TRBJ2-1; D possibly uses TRBD1 or TRBD2 (5 bases each). Trimming took 5 bases from V and 8 from J, leaving 19 bases between them. Per germline, CDR1 SGHTA and CDR2 FQGNSA. The CDR3 spans 15 residues. For the CDR3, the DNA is TGTGCCAGCAGCCGCCCCGGGGCCGCTCGGGATGAGCAGTTCTTC. Translating it yields CASSRPGAARDEQFF.

This chain links TRBV10-1 with TRBJ2-2; 9 bases align to TRBD1. Germline CDR1 WNHNN, CDR2 SYGVQD (reference sequence). The CDR3 loop spans 15 amino acids. V lost 6 bases, J lost 6 bases, and 8 bases stayed unmatched. The chain's CDR3 is CASSPGDREAGELFF. The CDR3 DNA follows: TGCGCCAGCAGCCCCGGGGACAGGGAGGCCGGGGAGCTGTTTTTT.

A single count supports this clonotype. V is TRBV14 and J is TRBJ2-5; D gene ambiguous. Trimming removed 1 base from V and 2 bases from J, with 17 bases in between. The germline CDR1 and CDR2 sequences are SGHDN and FVKESK. CDR3 length: 17 residues. CDR3 nucleotides: TGTGCCAGCAGCCAAGGTGTGGGGTTAGTTCTGCAAGAGACCCAGTACTTC. Protein product: CASSQGVGLVLQETQYF. Variable domain in full (rest from reference TRBV14 and TRBJ2-5): EAGVTQFPSHSVIEKGQTVTLRCDPISGHDNLYWYRRVMGKEIKFLLHFVKESKQDESGMPNNRFLAERTGGTYSTLKVQPAELEDSGVYFCASSQGVGLVLQETQYFGPGTRLLVL.

The chain links TRBV3-1 to TRBJ1-6; no clear D. CDR3 length equals 14 residues. V lost 1 base to trimming and J lost 7 bases, with 8 bases between them. Germline V lookup: CDR1 LGHDT, CDR2 YNNKEL (reference sequence). CDR3 sequence reads: CASSQGQGNSPLHF. The CDR3 bases are TGTGCCAGCAGCCAAGGACAAGGGAATTCACCCCTCCACTTT.

The chain uses TRBV2 and TRBJ2-2; 7 nucleotides align to TRBD2. Losses at the gene ends were 10 bases for V and 7 bases for J; bases not matched to a gene: 3. Germline V CDR1 and CDR2: SNHLY, FYNNEI. CDR3 length: 11 amino acids. The CDR3 reads CATGGGGELFF. Here the CDR3 DNA reads TGTGCCACCGGCGGGGGCGGGGAGCTGTTTTTT.

The chain links TRBV4-3 to TRBJ1-4, with 10 bases matching TRBD1. The germline CDR1 and CDR2 sequences are LGHNA and YSLEER. V dropped 2 bases and J dropped 8; count of bases not matched to a gene: 8. The CDR3 runs to 16 residues. CDR3 in DNA: TGCGCCAGCAGCCAAACCCCGGACAGGGGGGCGGAAAAACTGTTTTTT. This translates into CASSQTPDRGAEKLFF.

A single count supports this clonotype. The chain links TRBV29-1 to TRBJ2-1; 7 bases match TRBD2. Trimming cost V 3 bases and J 8 bases; bases outside gene matches: 7. CDR3 length equals 13 residues. In germline, CDR1 is SQVTM, CDR2 ANQGSEA. CDR3 bases: TGCAGCGTTGAGGGGGGGACTATCTATGAGCAGTTCTTC. Its protein product is CSVEGGTIYEQFF.

V and J are TRBV4-1 and TRBJ2-7; TRBD2 matches 9 bases. Germline CDR1 reads MGHRA; CDR2 reads YSYEKL. With V trimmed by 0 bases and J by 4 bases, 7 bases remained unmatched. The CDR3 spans 16 residues. CDR3 nucleotide sequence: TGCGCCAGCAGCCAAGATGGGACTAGCTCCCTGTACGAGCAGTACTTC. Translated, it gives CASSQDGTSSLYEQYF.